The clone carrying this TCR beta chain was seen repeatedly, ten times or more. The entry originates in a study of neurological immune-mediated disorders. V was cut by 1 base and J by 0 bases, with 7 bases left in between. Germline CDR1 and CDR2: MGHRA and YSYEKL. The CDR3 totals 15 residues. TCRdb passed the 5' RACE reads through MiXCR, listing each CDR3 protein once. Seen here are about 55,000 distinct CDR3 sequences, approximately 4.1% observed once, and the top ten hold 2.5% to 3%. Sample: PBMCs. The chain combines TRBV4-1 with TRBJ2-1; tentative D call: TRBD2 (5 bases). This receptor was identified in a man over 45 with multiple sclerosis. CDR3 residues: CASSQGGFSYNEQFF. CDR3 sequence (DNA): TGCGCCAGCAGCCAAGGAGGGTTCTCCTACAATGAGCAGTTCTTC.